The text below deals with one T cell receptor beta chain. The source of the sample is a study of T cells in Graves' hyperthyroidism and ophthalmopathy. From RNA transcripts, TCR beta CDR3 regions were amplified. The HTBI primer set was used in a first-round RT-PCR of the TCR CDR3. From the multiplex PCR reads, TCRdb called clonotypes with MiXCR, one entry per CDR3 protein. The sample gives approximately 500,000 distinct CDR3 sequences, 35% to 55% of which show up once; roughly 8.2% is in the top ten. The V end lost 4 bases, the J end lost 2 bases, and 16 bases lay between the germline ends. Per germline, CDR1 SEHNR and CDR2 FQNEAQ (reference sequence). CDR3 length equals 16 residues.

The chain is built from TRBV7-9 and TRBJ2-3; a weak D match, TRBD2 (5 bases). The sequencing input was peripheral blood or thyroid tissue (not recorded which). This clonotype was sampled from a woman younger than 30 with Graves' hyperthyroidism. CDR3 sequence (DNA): TGTGCCAGCAGCTCCCCTAGAGAGGGTCTCACAGATACGCAGTATTTT. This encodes CASSSPREGLTDTQYF.